The 27 T cell receptor beta chains in this list originate from one sample, sequenced in a study of blood T cell repertoires in COVID-19. The repertoire was sequenced with immunoSEQ multiplex PCR; TCRdb's copy has only in-frame clones and lacks some. The sample consists of fewer than 200,000 clones, approximately 85% of them appearing once. The sample taken for sequencing was peripheral blood. The receptors were sampled from a man aged 40-49 years who had recovered from COVID-19.

This clone was recorded only once. V usage is TRBV4-1 and J usage is TRBJ1-2; 9 bases fit TRBD1. The CDR3 loop spans 16 amino acids. Germline V gene lookup returns CDR1 MGHRA and CDR2 YSYEKL. Trimming took 1 base from V and 5 from J; bases not matched to a gene: 8. The CDR3 DNA is TGCGCCAGCAGCCAAGGAACACCGGGACAGGGTTATGGCTACACCTTC. This codes for CASSQGTPGQGYGYTF.

The chain employs TRBV2 and TRBJ1-5; D is unresolved. The CDR3 runs 14 residues. Trimming shortened V by 8 bases and J by 2 bases, and 13 bases separated the two germline ends. Per the germline V gene, CDR1 is SNHLY and CDR2 is FYNNEI. In DNA form, the CDR3 reads TGTGCCAGCGGTTCGGGTTTGGGCAATCAGCCCCAGCATTTT. The encoded protein is CASGSGLGNQPQHF.

This clone was recorded a few times. The rearrangement uses TRBV4-1 and TRBJ2-1; 9 bases are shared with TRBD2. Germline trimming cut 4 bases from V and 3 bases from J; bases unmatched to any gene: 10. The CDR3 has 17 residues. Germline loops: CDR1 MGHRA, CDR2 YSYEKL. The CDR3 DNA follows: TGCGCCAGCAGCCTCCGGACTAGCGCATCCTTCTACAATGAGCAGTTCTTC. It is translated as CASSLRTSASFYNEQFF.

The chain joins TRBV19 to TRBJ1-5; D ambiguous. Germline V gene data show CDR1 as LNHDA and CDR2 as SQIVND (reference sequence). V lost 6 bases to trimming and J lost 5 bases, with 14 bases between them. The CDR3 is 14 residues long. CDR3 coding DNA: TGTGCCAGTAGGTTGCGGGGTTTCGATCAGCCCCAGCATTTT. Protein sequence: CASRLRGFDQPQHF.

The genes are TRBV5-3 and TRBJ2-3; 8 bases are a match to TRBD2. TRBV5-3 falls under the ORF class, with uncertain function. The CDR3 length is 18 residues. Trimming removed 6 bases from V and 0 bases from J; junction bases left unmatched: 15. CDR3 sequence: CARTLLGDSGTSTDTQYF. Written as DNA, the CDR3 is TGTGCCAGAACATTATTAGGGGATAGCGGGACGAGCACAGATACGCAGTATTTT.

V gene TRBV4-3 combines with J gene TRBJ2-3; TRBD1 agrees at 7 bases. From germline, CDR1 is LGHNA and CDR2 YSLEER. The CDR3 length is 13 residues. V was pared by 2 bases and J by 6 bases, with 2 bases of the junction left unmatched. The CDR3 spells CASSQRGRDTQYF. CDR3 nucleotide sequence: TGCGCCAGCAGCCAAAGGGGGCGGGATACGCAGTATTTT.

The rearrangement joins TRBV18 to TRBJ1-6; tentative D call: TRBD1 (5 bases). The CDR3 runs to 14 residues. V was shortened by 2 bases and J by 8 bases, with 10 bases between the two germline ends. Per germline, CDR1 KGHSH and CDR2 LQKENI. The CDR3 region is CASSPSQGDSPLHF. In DNA, the CDR3 is TGTGCCAGCTCACCAAGCCAGGGTGATTCACCCCTCCACTTT.

The V and J genes are TRBV6-5 and TRBJ2-7; D is perhaps TRBD1 (5 bases). The CDR3 totals 14 residues. Germline CDR1 is MNHEY and CDR2 is SVGAGI. The V end was cut by 4 bases, the J end by 9 bases, with 19 bases between. The CDR3: CASSLTSEPQAQYF. For the CDR3, the DNA is TGTGCCAGCAGTTTAACATCGGAACCACAGGCGCAGTACTTC.

The chain combines TRBV30 with TRBJ2-7; no firm D call. The CDR3 has 14 residues. V was trimmed by 1 base and J by 4 bases, leaving 14 bases between them. The germline V gene encodes CDR1 GTSNPN and CDR2 SVGIG (reference sequence). The CDR3 reads CAWSGAPVPYEQYF. The CDR3 DNA reads TGTGCCTGGAGTGGGGCACCCGTCCCTTACGAGCAGTACTTC. The whole variable domain, filled in from reference TRBV30 and TRBJ2-7, reads SQTIHQWPATLVQPVGSPLSLECTVEGTSNPNLYWYRQAAGRGLQLLFYSVGIGQISSEVPQNLSASRPQDRQFILSSKKLLLSDSGFYLCAWSGAPVPYEQYFGPGTRLTVT.

A word on this clone: The sample contains more than one DNA sequence encoding this CDR3. This rearrangement joins TRBV30 to TRBJ1-5; D may be TRBD1 (6 bases). The CDR3 spans 15 residues. Germline-derived CDR1 and CDR2 are GTSNPN and SVGIG (reference sequence). The ends were cut back, 0 bases at V and 1 base at J, with 10 bases in the middle. CDR3 nucleotides: TGTGCCTGGAGTGTAGGGGGAAACAGCAATCAGCCCCAGCATTTT. Protein sequence: CAWSVGGNSNQPQHF. The full variable domain, rest sourced from reference TRBV30 and TRBJ1-5, is SQTIHQWPATLVQPVGSPLSLECTVEGTSNPNLYWYRQAAGRGLQLLFYSVGIGQISSEVPQNLSASRPQDRQFILSSKKLLLSDSGFYLCAWSVGGNSNQPQHFGDGTRLSIL.

The chain joins TRBV24-1 to TRBJ2-2, with a possible D match to TRBD1 (5 bases). The V gene's germline CDR1 is KGHDR and CDR2 SFDVKD. This CDR3 contains 13 residues. The V gene lost 8 bases and the J gene lost 4 bases, with 10 bases spanning the gap. For the CDR3, the DNA is TGTGCCACCAAAGGACACCGCACCGGGGAGCTGTTTTTT. Translation: CATKGHRTGELFF.

The chain recombines TRBV20-1 with TRBJ2-1; D unclear. The CDR3 has 10 amino acids. Germline values: CDR1 DFQATT, CDR2 SNEGSKA (reference sequence). Trimming stripped 5 bases from V and 4 bases from J, with 3 bases between. The CDR3 sequence: CSARYNEQFF. The DNA for the CDR3 is TGCAGTGCTCGGTACAATGAGCAGTTCTTC.

The chain couples TRBV4-3 to TRBJ2-7; 9 bases agree with TRBD1. V lost 4 bases and J lost 6; bases outside the gene matches: 7. Germline CDR1 and CDR2: LGHNA and YSLEER. This CDR3 is 14 amino acids long. The CDR3 DNA follows: TGCGCCAGCAGCCTCGGGACAGGGATCCGCGAGCAGTACTTC. Its translation is CASSLGTGIREQYF.

This clone was seen a handful of times. This chain joins TRBV6-2 or TRBV6-3 and TRBJ1-5, with TRBD1 as a possible D gene (6 bases). Trimming pared 2 bases from V and 7 bases from J, leaving 15 bases between. Germline CDR1 and CDR2: MNHEY and SVGEGT. This CDR3 is built from 15 residues. The DNA for the CDR3 is TGTGCCAGCAGTTACCCCGAGGGGGGGAGCCAGCCCCAGCATTTT. It codes for CASSYPEGGSQPQHF.

The chain is built from TRBV29-1 and TRBJ2-7; D not certain. CDR1 SQVTM and CDR2 ANQGSEA come from the germline V gene. Trimming cost V 0 bases and J 3 bases, with 12 bases left between them. This CDR3 is 14 amino acids long. CDR3 residues: CSVEEIPSDYEQYF. The CDR3 nucleotides are TGCAGCGTTGAAGAGATCCCCAGCGACTACGAGCAGTACTTC.

The genes are TRBV9 and TRBJ2-2, with TRBD2 identical over 7 bases. V trimming: 0 bases; J trimming: 5 bases; junction bases outside the gene matches: 10. This CDR3 comprises 17 residues. The germline V gene encodes CDR1 SGDLS and CDR2 YYNGEE. In nucleotides, the CDR3 is TGTGCCAGCAGCGTAGGGGGCAGCGGGACCGGTACCGGGGAGCTGTTTTTT. Translating gives CASSVGGSGTGTGELFF.

As DNA, the CDR3 is TGTGCCAGCAGCTTATCCGGGGGTAGTTCACCCCTCCACTTT. Translated: CASSLSGGSSPLHF. V gene TRBV7-3 combines with J gene TRBJ1-6; D may be TRBD1 (5 bases). The CDR3 extends over 14 amino acids. Germline CDR1 is SGHTA and CDR2 is FQGTGA. Trimming stripped 2 bases from V and 9 bases from J, with 11 bases between.

V usage is TRBV7-2 and J usage is TRBJ2-6; D possibly corresponds to TRBD2 (5 bases). Trimming removed 0 bases from V and 0 bases from J, with 9 bases in between. Germline loops: CDR1 SGHTA, CDR2 FQGNSA. The CDR3 consists of 17 residues. The CDR3 DNA follows: TGTGCCAGCAGCTTAGCGGGAGTCGCCTCTGGGGCCAACGTCCTGACTTTC. Residues: CASSLAGVASGANVLTF.

This chain links TRBV5-6 with TRBJ2-7; D unresolved. Trimming removed 4 bases from V and 1 base from J, with 15 bases in between. The CDR3 is made up of 15 amino acids. The germline V gene has CDR1 SGHDT and CDR2 YYEEEE. DNA for the CDR3: TGTGCCAGCAGCCAAATACGGAGTTGGTCCTACGAGCAGTACTTC. As protein: CASSQIRSWSYEQYF. The full variable domain, its missing parts supplied by reference TRBV5-6 and TRBJ2-7, is DAGVTQSPTHLIKTRGQQVTLRCSPKSGHDTVSWYQQALGQGPQFIFQYYEEEERQRGNFPDRFSGHQFPNYSSELNVNALLLGDSALYLCASSQIRSWSYEQYFGPGTRLTVT.

J is TRBJ2-5 and V is TRBV7-2, with D maybe TRBD2 (6 bases). Germline CDR1 reads SGHTA; CDR2 reads FQGNSA. Trimming removed 5 bases at V and 5 bases at J, with 18 bases between. The CDR3 contains 15 residues. CDR3 loop: CASSRLAGFYETQYF. DNA for the CDR3: TGTGCCAGCAGCCGCCTTGCGGGGTTTTACGAGACCCAGTACTTC.

This rearrangement joins TRBV11-2 to TRBJ2-1; 8 positions agree with TRBD2. CDR1 and CDR2 (germline): SGHAT, FQNNGV. This CDR3 comprises 13 residues. J was trimmed by 16 bases and V by 1 base; bases with no gene match: 9. The CDR3 coding sequence is TGTGCCAGCAGCTTAGGGGGAGCGGGGGAAGACTTCTTC. Protein: CASSLGGAGEDFF.

As concerns this clone: The DNA is left out, because the CDR3 cannot be placed on it with certainty; the CDR3 is given as TCRdb lists it. This chain joins TRBV19 and TRBJ1-2. Germline V lookup: CDR1 LNHDA, CDR2 SQIVND (reference sequence). Ends included, the CDR3 has 14 residues. Here the CDR3 reads CASSILAGEWGYTF.

J is TRBJ2-7 and V is TRBV5-6; 7 bases map to TRBD1. This CDR3 is built from 15 residues. Per germline, CDR1 SGHDT and CDR2 YYEEEE. J gave up 6 bases and V 4 bases, and 13 bases lay outside the gene matches. The CDR3 is CASSGTGAYYSEQYF. Written as DNA, the CDR3 is TGTGCCAGCAGCGGTACAGGGGCTTATTATAGCGAGCAGTACTTC.

V gene TRBV5-1 combines with J gene TRBJ2-2; weak D call: TRBD1 (6 bases). Germline CDR1 is SGHRS and CDR2 is YFSETQ. The CDR3 contains 14 residues. With 4 bases removed from V and 1 base from J, the gap between germline ends came to 8 bases. The CDR3 DNA reads TGCGCCAGCAGCCCGACAGGGAACACCGGGGAGCTGTTTTTT. Translated: CASSPTGNTGELFF.

V is TRBV7-3 and J is TRBJ2-2; the match to TRBD2 covers 7 bases. The CDR3 totals 15 residues. The trim removed 2 bases at V and 2 bases at J, leaving 2 bases unmatched. CDR1 is SGHTA, CDR2 FQGTGA, per germline. The CDR3 reads CASSLGGGNTGELFF. CDR3 in DNA: TGTGCCAGCAGCTTAGGCGGGGGAAACACCGGGGAGCTGTTTTTT.

The chain recombines TRBV30 with TRBJ1-4; 8 nucleotides line up with TRBD1. The CDR3 totals 17 residues. Germline CDR1 and CDR2: GTSNPN and SVGIG (reference sequence). The V segment lost 1 base and the J segment 3 bases; nucleotides outside the gene matches: 10. CDR3 residues: CAWSARTGRSANEKLFF. CDR3 in DNA: TGTGCCTGGAGTGCCCGGACAGGGAGATCGGCTAATGAAAAACTGTTTTTT.

J is TRBJ2-1 and V is TRBV5-1, with 8 nucleotides matching TRBD2. CDR1 and CDR2 from the germline V gene are SGHRS and YFSETQ. This CDR3 is 15 amino acids long. With 3 bases clipped from V and 7 bases from J, the junction kept 9 bases outside the gene matches. The CDR3 sequence: CASSSPGLEINEQFF. DNA for the CDR3: TGCGCCAGCAGCTCACCGGGACTAGAAATAAATGAGCAGTTCTTC. Together with reference TRBV5-1 and TRBJ2-1, the CDR3 gives the full variable domain: KAGVTQTPRYLIKTRGQQVTLSCSPISGHRSVSWYQQTPGQGLQFLFEYFSETQRNKGNFPGRFSGRQFSNSRSEMNVSTLELGDSALYLCASSSPGLEINEQFFGPGTRLTVL.